This TCR beta chain was recorded in a study of CD8 T cells in ankylosing spondylitis. Study-wide results and caveats: The study looked at matched synovial fluid samples from ankylosing spondylitis patients. Disease-linked clones were reported to be significantly enriched there. Apparently characteristic of ankylosing spondylitis blood was a TCR beta motif (under ten highly homologous variants).

The V end was cut by 8 bases, the J end by 5 bases, with 15 bases between. CDR1 and CDR2 (germline): LNHNV, YYDKDF (reference sequence). This CDR3 contains 13 residues. In regard to this clonotype: The target antigen is unknown.

TCRdb passed the 5' RACE reads through MiXCR, listing each CDR3 protein once. The repertoire holds approximately 110,000 distinct CDR3 sequences, approximately 25% seen once, with 10% to 15% in the top ten. The V call is TRBV15, the J call TRBJ2-5; D is possibly TRBD2 (5 bases). Sequencing was performed on synovial fluid, either unsorted or a sorted T cell fraction (not recorded which). This TCR came from a male donor with ankylosing spondylitis. CDR3 sequence reads: CATAGGFGETQYF. The CDR3 nucleotides read TGTGCCACCGCGGGCGGGTTTGGGGAGACCCAGTACTTC.